This is a list of T cell receptor beta chains from one sample in a study of beta chain features in type 1 diabetes. Here immunoSEQ multiplex PCR was the method, and the copy in TCRdb shows in-frame clones only, minus some. Found here are about 340,000 clones, roughly 13% of them singletons; the top ten hold roughly 0.015%. Sequenced sample: naive CD4+ T cells from blood. Receptor source: a woman aged 18-29 years with type 1 diabetes. Both conserved end residues are part of each CDR3. Fields, in order: D gene, V gene, clone size, J gene, CDR3 DNA, CDR3 protein. A D gene is named only where the DNA matches it firmly. Only some rows state a clone size, as once, few, many or a class for expanded clones.

D: NA
V: TRBV4-3
size: NA
J: TRBJ1-1
DNA: TGCGCCAGCAGCCAAGATGCAGAGCTAGGTTTGGAAGCTTTCTTT
CDR3: CASSQDAELGLEAFF

D: TRBD1
V: TRBV19
size: few
J: TRBJ1-5
DNA: TGTGCCAGTGGACAGGTCCCGGTATTAGATCAGCCCCAGCATTTT
CDR3: CASGQVPVLDQPQHF

D: NA
V: TRBV28
size: few
J: TRBJ2-3
DNA: TGTGCCAGCAGTTTTAGAGGTCTCACAGATACGCAGTATTTT
CDR3: CASSFRGLTDTQYF

D: NA
V: TRBV5-4
size: NA
J: TRBJ1-1
DNA: TGTGCCAGCATGGCGAGGGGGTATGTCACTGAAGCTTTCTTT
CDR3: CASMARGYVTEAFF

D: TRBD1
V: TRBV2
size: NA
J: TRBJ1-5
DNA: TGTGCCAGCAGGGGGACAGGGGATCAGCCCCAGCATTTT
CDR3: CASRGTGDQPQHF

D: TRBD1
V: TRBV6-6
size: NA
J: TRBJ1-1
DNA: TGTGCCAGCAGTCGGGGACAGGGGACGCACACTGAAGCTTTCTTT
CDR3: CASSRGQGTHTEAFF

D: NA
V: TRBV21-1
size: NA
J: TRBJ2-7
DNA: TGTGCCAGCCCTAGTAGAGGGATTCGCAACTACGAGCAGTACTTC
CDR3: CASPSRGIRNYEQYF

D: NA
V: TRBV4-3
size: NA
J: TRBJ2-6
DNA: TGCGCCAGCAGCCAAGATCCCTCCGGGTCGGAGGGGGCCAACGTCCTGACTTTC
CDR3: CASSQDPSGSEGANVLTF

D: NA
V: TRBV2
size: few
J: TRBJ2-3
DNA: TGTGCCAGCAGCGACGACAGCGGGTTCACAGATACGCAGTATTTT
CDR3: CASSDDSGFTDTQYF

D: TRBD2
V: TRBV18
size: few
J: TRBJ2-3
DNA: TGTGCCAGCTCACCAAAGAAGAGACTAGCGGGAGAAGCAGATACGCAGTATTTT
CDR3: CASSPKKRLAGEADTQYF

D: NA
V: TRBV2
size: NA
J: TRBJ1-4
DNA: TGTGCCAGCACCGAGGTGGAGGGTGAAAAACTGTTTTTT
CDR3: CASTEVEGEKLFF

D: TRBD1
V: TRBV11-2
size: few
J: TRBJ2-5
DNA: TGTGCCAGCAGCTTTGACAGGGGACGGACCCAGTACTTC
CDR3: CASSFDRGRTQYF

D: NA
V: TRBV5-1
size: NA
J: TRBJ2-3
DNA: TGCGCCAGCAGCTTGGCGGTCAAACTCACAGATACGCAGTATTTT
CDR3: CASSLAVKLTDTQYF

D: NA
V: TRBV29-1
size: few
J: TRBJ1-1
DNA: TGCAGCGTTGAAAGGGGTATGAACACTGAAGCTTTCTTT
CDR3: CSVERGMNTEAFF

D: NA
V: TRBV4-3
size: NA
J: TRBJ2-2
DNA: TGCGCCAGCAGCCAAGTGTTGGCAACCGCGCGAGGAAACACCGGGGAGCTGTTTTTT
CDR3: CASSQVLATARGNTGELFF

D: TRBD2
V: TRBV25-1
size: few
J: TRBJ2-1
DNA: TGTGCCAGCAGTGAACTAGCGGGAGGACCCTACAATGAGCAGTTCTTC
CDR3: CASSELAGGPYNEQFF